The TCR beta chain described here comes from a study of blood T cell repertoires in COVID-19. Study at large: Samples of COVID-19 (acute and convalescent) were obtained from the United States, Italy and Spain. Sample material is recorded as cDNA or gDNA derived from T cells, B-cell-depleted T cells, or PBMCs.

This clone was seen only a few times. As processed by the authors: By means of reference gene primer amplification, nucleated cell counts were estimated. The repertoire was sequenced with immunoSEQ multiplex PCR; TCRdb's copy has only in-frame clones and lacks some. The V and J calls and clone size are taken from that table; D and trimming were inferred from the DNA. This table has more than 200,000 clones, 83% appearing once. CDR3 length equals 15 residues. CDR1 LGHNA and CDR2 YNFKEQ come from the germline V gene. V was clipped by 4 bases and J by 0 bases, with 11 bases between them. The TCR was taken from a woman in her forties with active or convalescent COVID-19. The specimen was peripheral blood. The chain couples TRBV4-2 to TRBJ2-3; the D gene is possibly TRBD2 (6 bases). In DNA form, the CDR3 reads TGTGCCAGCAGCCCGGGACTTATTAGCACAGATACGCAGTATTTT. Its translation is CASSPGLISTDTQYF.